These 21 T cell receptor beta chains came from one sample sequenced in a study of shared clonotypes between healthy human individuals. The naive CD8 subset, CD45RO-negative cells positively selected for CCR7, excluded terminally differentiated effector memory CD45RA+ cells. The table came from immunoSEQ multiplex PCR; TCRdb's copy has only in-frame clones and leaves some out. The sample carries about 820,000 clones, about 92% recorded once. Sequenced: naive CD8+ T cells sorted from blood. The receptors were sampled from a man aged 30-40 years in good health.

The V call is TRBV4-3, the J call TRBJ1-5; possible D gene TRBD1, 6 bases. The CDR3 spans 15 residues. Germline CDR1 is LGHNA and CDR2 is YSLEER. V was trimmed by 0 bases and J by 7 bases, leaving 13 bases between them. The CDR3 is CASSQDAGGRQPQHF. The CDR3, as DNA: TGCGCCAGCAGCCAAGATGCGGGGGGCCGACAGCCCCAGCATTTT.

Concerning this clone itself: The sample holds other DNA sequences that translate to the same CDR3. The V call is TRBV7-9, the J call TRBJ2-7; D is perhaps TRBD1 or TRBD2 (6 bases each). CDR3 length: 12 residues. V lost 4 bases, J lost 7 bases, and 11 bases lay in between. Germline CDR1 and CDR2: SEHNR and FQNEAQ (reference sequence). Written as DNA, the CDR3 is TGTGCCAGCAGCTCTACAGGGAGGGAGCAGTACTTC. Its protein product is CASSSTGREQYF.

This clone was observed a handful of times. The chain links TRBV10-1 to TRBJ2-7; tentative D call: TRBD2 (5 bases). This CDR3 has 13 residues. Germline CDR1 WNHNN, CDR2 SYGVQD (reference sequence). With 0 bases removed from V and 6 bases from J, the gap between germline ends came to 9 bases. The CDR3, as DNA: TGCGCCAGCAGTGAGTCGACTCGGGGCGAGCAGTACTTC. It specifies CASSESTRGEQYF.

V gene TRBV7-9 combines with J gene TRBJ1-2, with 7 bases aligning to TRBD1. The germline V gene has CDR1 SEHNR and CDR2 FQNEAQ (reference sequence). Trimming removed 6 bases from V and 7 bases from J; junction bases left unmatched: 8. The length of the CDR3 is 13 residues. CDR3 sequence reads: CASSPEGGGGYTF. The CDR3 nucleotides read TGTGCCAGCAGTCCAGAAGGGGGCGGTGGCTACACCTTC.

This clone was detected only once. The V and J genes are TRBV27 and TRBJ2-6, with D hard to call. V was clipped by 1 base and J by 0 bases, with 16 bases between them. There are 19 residues in the CDR3. CDR1 MNHEY and CDR2 SMNVEV come from the germline V gene (reference sequence). This chain's CDR3 is CASSLWANRASSGANVLTF. CDR3 sequence (DNA): TGTGCCAGCAGTTTATGGGCAAACCGGGCAAGCTCTGGGGCCAACGTCCTGACTTTC.

The table lists this clone with a count of one. V usage is TRBV28 and J usage is TRBJ1-4, with D possibly matching TRBD1 (6 bases). The CDR3 totals 13 residues. Trimming shortened V by 9 bases and J by 5 bases, and 13 bases separated the two germline ends. CDR1 and CDR2 from the germline V gene are MDHEN and SYDVKM. CDR3 amino acids: CASEGGSNEKLFF. CDR3 nucleotide sequence: TGTGCCAGTGAGGGGGGTTCCAATGAAAAACTGTTTTTT. The full variable domain, with the rest looked up from reference TRBV28 and TRBJ1-4, is DVKVTQSSRYLVKRTGEKVFLECVQDMDHENMFWYRQDPGLGLRLIYFSYDVKMKEKGDIPEGYSVSREKKERFSLILESASTNQTSMYLCASEGGSNEKLFFGSGTQLSVL.

This rearrangement joins TRBV9 to TRBJ2-1, with 9 bases aligning to TRBD2. CDR1 and CDR2 (germline): SGDLS, YYNGEE. CDR3 size: 16 residues. The ends lost 0 bases at V and 9 bases at J; junction bases unmatched: 10. This CDR3 reads CASSVGGGRALGEQFF. The CDR3 DNA sequence: TGTGCCAGCAGCGTAGGGGGCGGGAGGGCCCTAGGTGAGCAGTTCTTC.

The rearrangement uses TRBV5-4 and TRBJ1-1; D perhaps matches TRBD1 (5 bases). V lost 4 bases, J lost 0 bases, and 13 bases lay in between. The CDR3 is made up of 15 amino acids. CDR1 and CDR2 (germline): SGHNT, YYREEE (reference sequence). The CDR3 here is CASSLEGFVNTEAFF. Written as DNA, the CDR3 is TGTGCCAGCAGCCTGGAGGGGTTTGTGAACACTGAAGCTTTCTTT.

The chain has TRBV27 and TRBJ2-1; D may be TRBD1 (5 bases). The CDR3 is 16 amino acids. V dropped 6 bases and J dropped 0 bases, with 15 bases sitting between them. Germline V gene sequence: CDR1 MNHEY, CDR2 SMNVEV (reference sequence). CDR3 sequence reads: CASRPEQADSYNEQFF. DNA for the CDR3: TGTGCCAGCAGGCCGGAACAGGCTGACTCCTACAATGAGCAGTTCTTC.

The V call is TRBV6-6, the J call TRBJ2-5; no definite D call. This CDR3 region has 14 residues. The V end lost 6 bases, the J end lost 5 bases, and 16 bases lay between the germline ends. Germline values: CDR1 MNHNY, CDR2 SVGAGI (reference sequence). CDR3 coding DNA: TGTGCCAGCAGCCCACCAGCCGCGTACGAGACCCAGTACTTC. Residues: CASSPPAAYETQYF.

The chain is built from TRBV5-1 and TRBJ1-2, with 7 bases aligning to TRBD1. CDR1 SGHRS and CDR2 YFSETQ come from the germline V gene. With 1 base clipped from V and 8 bases from J, the junction kept 11 bases outside the gene matches. The CDR3 covers 15 residues. CDR3 in amino acids: CASSLRQGNLGGYTF. CDR3 DNA: TGCGCCAGCAGCTTGCGACAGGGAAACCTAGGGGGCTACACCTTC.

This chain connects TRBV25-1 to TRBJ1-1; no firm D call. V was cut by 9 bases and J by 8 bases, with 10 bases left in between. This CDR3 contains 10 residues. Germline CDR1 is MGHDK and CDR2 is SYGVNS. This chain's CDR3 is CASGGAEAFF. Here the CDR3 DNA reads TGTGCCAGTGGCGGAGCCGAAGCTTTCTTT.

The V call is TRBV6-1, the J call TRBJ1-5; perhaps TRBD1 as D (6 bases). The V end lost 3 bases, the J end lost 0 bases, and 18 bases lay between the germline ends. The CDR3 loop spans 18 amino acids. Germline CDR1 is MNHNS and CDR2 is SASEGT. The CDR3 loop is CASSEAGQILYSNQPQHF. CDR3 DNA sequence: TGTGCCAGCAGTGAGGCCGGACAGATACTCTATAGCAATCAGCCCCAGCATTTT.

The rearrangement uses TRBV9 and TRBJ2-7, with 7 nucleotides matching TRBD1. Germline values: CDR1 SGDLS, CDR2 YYNGEE. The junction had 7 bases not matched to a gene; V was cut back by 4 bases and J by 0 bases. The CDR3 is made up of 15 amino acids. CDR3 nucleotides: TGTGCCAGCAGCCCTTGGGACAGCAGCTCCTACGAGCAGTACTTC. Translating gives CASSPWDSSSYEQYF.

The rearrangement uses TRBV4-3 and TRBJ1-2; TRBD1 agrees at 9 bases. Losses at the gene ends were 4 bases for V and 1 base for J; bases not matched to a gene: 1. This CDR3 spans 14 amino acids. Germline loops: CDR1 LGHNA, CDR2 YSLEER. CDR3 sequence reads: CASSPDRGNYGYTF. CDR3 bases: TGCGCCAGCAGCCCGGACAGGGGTAACTATGGCTACACCTTC.

The rearrangement joins TRBV7-9 to TRBJ2-7, with 13 bases fitting TRBD2. V lost 4 bases and J lost 0; bases outside the gene matches: 6. The CDR3 contains 17 residues. Germline CDR1 and CDR2: SEHNR and FQNEAQ (reference sequence). The CDR3 here is CASSSGLAGTASYEQYF. The DNA of the CDR3 is TGTGCCAGCAGCTCGGGACTAGCGGGAACAGCCTCCTACGAGCAGTACTTC.

The chain carries TRBV27 and TRBJ2-2; tentative D call: TRBD1 (6 bases). Germline V gives CDR1 MNHEY, CDR2 SMNVEV (reference sequence). The V and J ends lost 7 bases and 6 bases respectively, with 9 bases between them. The CDR3 is 12 amino acids. CDR3 protein: CASKTGPGELFF. The CDR3 DNA reads as TGTGCCAGCAAAACAGGGCCCGGGGAGCTGTTTTTT.

This clone was observed once. The V gene is TRBV7-9, the J gene TRBJ1-2, with TRBD1 matching 7 bases. From germline, CDR1 is SEHNR and CDR2 FQNEAQ (reference sequence). This CDR3 spans 14 amino acids. V lost 5 bases to trimming and J lost 2 bases; unmatched junction nucleotides: 5. The CDR3 bases are TGTGCCAGCAGCAACCGGGACAGCAACTATGGCTACACCTTC. Translated: CASSNRDSNYGYTF.

The genes are TRBV5-4 and TRBJ2-7; D might be TRBD2 (5 bases). In germline, CDR1 is SGHNT, CDR2 YYREEE (reference sequence). Trimming took 3 bases from V and 4 from J, leaving 17 bases between them. The CDR3 totals 15 residues. In nucleotides, the CDR3 is TGTGCCAGCAGCTGGATTGAAGGGAGTAGGTACGAGCAGTACTTC. Translated: CASSWIEGSRYEQYF.

The rearrangement links TRBV6-5 to TRBJ2-1; D possibly corresponds to TRBD2 (5 bases). V was pared by 5 bases and J by 6 bases, with 11 bases between. This CDR3 is built from 13 residues. Germline V CDR1 and CDR2: MNHEY, SVGAGI. CDR3 in amino acids: CASSVLGGNEQFF. The CDR3 coding sequence is TGTGCCAGCAGTGTACTAGGAGGCAATGAGCAGTTCTTC.

Worth noting for this clone: The sample contains more than one DNA sequence encoding this CDR3. The chain joins TRBV6-5 to TRBJ2-1; 10 nucleotides agree with TRBD1. Losses at the gene ends were 6 bases for V and 6 bases for J; bases not matched to a gene: 5. The CDR3 has 14 amino acids. The germline CDR1 and CDR2 sequences are MNHEY and SVGAGI. The CDR3 loop reads CASSTGTGVNEQFF. The CDR3 DNA reads as TGTGCCAGCAGCACAGGGACAGGGGTCAATGAGCAGTTCTTC.